This TCR beta chain was documented in a study of cytomegalovirus exposure and HLA in healthy donors. Whole-study results and caveats: More clonal expansion characterized HLA-associated TCR beta chains than equally common others in a later analysis. Earlier analysis looked at TCR beta V segments, and most were productive about 90% or about 30% of the time. Reports credit the classifier with highly specific, highly sensitive diagnosis of cytomegalovirus status. Presence/absence comparisons presumed near-even sequencing depth among donors.

CDR1 and CDR2 from the germline V gene are LNHDA and SQIVND (reference sequence). Trimming left V 3 bases short and J 0 bases short, with 17 bases between. The CDR3 is 18 amino acids. The primer mix had 60 Vbeta and 13 Jbeta primers. TCRdb's copy holds only in-frame clones and misses some; the assay was immunoSEQ multiplex PCR. The sample lists about 130,000 clones; 80% to 90% were seen once. As regards this clone: The antigen is not known.

The rearrangement links TRBV19 to TRBJ2-2, with a weak D call TRBD1 (5 bases). This TCR derives from a male donor in good health and CMV-seropositive. The sample consisted of PBMCs. DNA for the CDR3: TGTGCCAGTAGTATGGGGCGGAGCTGGCGGCCGAACACCGGGGAGCTGTTTTTT. It encodes CASSMGRSWRPNTGELFF.